Included here is one TCR beta chain sequence, with context. Its specificity is unknown. This entry comes from a study of T-cell memory formation after mild COVID-19. Study outcomes and limitations: Contracting CD4+ clones lay largely in CM and EM, with CD8+ ones residing in EMRA. There was a balanced CD4/CD8 profile in clones contracting day 15 to 85, and later expanders leaned CD4+.

Using constant-segment primers, 5'RACE produced TCR alpha and TCR beta cDNA libraries carrying sample barcodes and UMIs. TCRdb recomputed calls from the 5' RACE reads with MiXCR, one row per CDR3 protein. The sample lists hundreds of thousands of distinct CDR3 sequences; roughly 17% were seen once. Per the germline V gene, CDR1 is SGDLS and CDR2 is YYNGEE. CDR3 length: 14 residues. Trimming at V came to 4 bases and at J to 3 bases, leaving 7 bases not matched to a gene. This chain joins TRBV9 and TRBJ2-7, with TRBD2 identical over 7 bases. This receptor was taken from a man younger than 30 who had mild COVID-19 (a few samples of this study predate the infection). Cell type and time point are not known. Sequenced input: PBMCs or a T cell subset sorted from them (not recorded which). The CDR3 region is CASSKDGTIYEQYF. The DNA of the CDR3 is TGTGCCAGCAGCAAAGACGGGACTATCTACGAGCAGTACTTC.